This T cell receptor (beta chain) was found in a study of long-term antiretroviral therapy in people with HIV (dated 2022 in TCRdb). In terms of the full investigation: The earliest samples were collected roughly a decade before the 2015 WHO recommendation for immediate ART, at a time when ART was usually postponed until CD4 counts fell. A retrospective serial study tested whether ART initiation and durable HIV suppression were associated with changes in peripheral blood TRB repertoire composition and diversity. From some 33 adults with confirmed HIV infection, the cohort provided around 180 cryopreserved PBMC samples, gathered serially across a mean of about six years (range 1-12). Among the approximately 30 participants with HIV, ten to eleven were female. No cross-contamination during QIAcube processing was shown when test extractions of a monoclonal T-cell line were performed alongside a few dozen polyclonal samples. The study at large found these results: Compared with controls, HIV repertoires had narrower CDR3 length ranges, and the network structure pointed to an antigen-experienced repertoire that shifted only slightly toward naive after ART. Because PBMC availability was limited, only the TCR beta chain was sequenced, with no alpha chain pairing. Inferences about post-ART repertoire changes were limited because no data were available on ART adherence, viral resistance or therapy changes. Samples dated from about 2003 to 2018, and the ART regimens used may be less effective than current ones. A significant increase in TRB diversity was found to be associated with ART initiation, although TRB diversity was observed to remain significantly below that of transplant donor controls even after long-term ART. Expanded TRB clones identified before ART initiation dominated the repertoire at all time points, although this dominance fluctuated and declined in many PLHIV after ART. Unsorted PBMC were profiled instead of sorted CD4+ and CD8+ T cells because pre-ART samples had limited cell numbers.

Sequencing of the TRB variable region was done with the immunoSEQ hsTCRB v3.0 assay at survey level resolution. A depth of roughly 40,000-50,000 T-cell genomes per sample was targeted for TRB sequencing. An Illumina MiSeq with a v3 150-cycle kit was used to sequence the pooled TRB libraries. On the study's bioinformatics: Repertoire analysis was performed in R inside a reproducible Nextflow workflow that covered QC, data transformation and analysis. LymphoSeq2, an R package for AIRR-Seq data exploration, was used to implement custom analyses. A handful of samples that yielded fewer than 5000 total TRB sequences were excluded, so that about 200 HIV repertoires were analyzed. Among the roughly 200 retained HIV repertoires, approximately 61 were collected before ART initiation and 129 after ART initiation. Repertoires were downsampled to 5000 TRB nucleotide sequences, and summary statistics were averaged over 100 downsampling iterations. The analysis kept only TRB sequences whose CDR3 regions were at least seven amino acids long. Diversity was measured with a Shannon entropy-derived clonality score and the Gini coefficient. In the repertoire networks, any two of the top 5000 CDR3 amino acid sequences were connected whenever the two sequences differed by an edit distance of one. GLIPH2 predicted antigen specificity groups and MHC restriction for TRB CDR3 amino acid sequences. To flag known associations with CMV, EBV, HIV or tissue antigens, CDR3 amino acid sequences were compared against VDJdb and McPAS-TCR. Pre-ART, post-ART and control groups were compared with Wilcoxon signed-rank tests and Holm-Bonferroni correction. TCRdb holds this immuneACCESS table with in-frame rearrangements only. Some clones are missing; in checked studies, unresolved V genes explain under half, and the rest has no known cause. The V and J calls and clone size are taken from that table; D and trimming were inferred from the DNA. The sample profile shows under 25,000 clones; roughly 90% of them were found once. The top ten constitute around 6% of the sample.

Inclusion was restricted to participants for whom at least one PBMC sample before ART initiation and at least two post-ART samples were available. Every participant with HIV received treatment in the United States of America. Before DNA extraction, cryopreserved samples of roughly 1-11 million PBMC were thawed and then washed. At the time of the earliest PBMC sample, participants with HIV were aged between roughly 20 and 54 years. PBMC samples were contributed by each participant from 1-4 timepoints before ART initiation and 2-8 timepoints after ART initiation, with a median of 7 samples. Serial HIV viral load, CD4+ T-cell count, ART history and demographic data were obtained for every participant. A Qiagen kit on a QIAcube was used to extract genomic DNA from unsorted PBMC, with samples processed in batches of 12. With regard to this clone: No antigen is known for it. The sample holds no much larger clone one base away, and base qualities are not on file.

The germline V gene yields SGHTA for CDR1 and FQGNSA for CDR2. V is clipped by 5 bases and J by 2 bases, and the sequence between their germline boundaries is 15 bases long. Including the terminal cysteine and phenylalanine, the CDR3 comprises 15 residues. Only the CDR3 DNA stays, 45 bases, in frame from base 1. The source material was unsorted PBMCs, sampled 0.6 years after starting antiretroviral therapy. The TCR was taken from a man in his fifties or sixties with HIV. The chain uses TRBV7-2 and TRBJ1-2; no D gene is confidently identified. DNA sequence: TGTGCCAGCAGCCCAGACGCCTCTAGGAACTATGGCTACACCTTC. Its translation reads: CASSPDASRNYGYTF.